This record concerns one T cell receptor (beta chain) sequence. Its antigen is as yet unknown. Other DNA sequences from this sample encode an identical CDR3 as well. The data stem from a study of cytomegalovirus exposure and HLA in healthy donors. Findings and caveats of the study: Researchers left out some V segments, among them TRBV6-2 and TRBV6-3, as indistinguishable. One variant, a missense change in DCLRE1C, was linked in a later analysis to TCR beta V- and J-gene trimming. Cytomegalovirus association was assigned to 170 or so TCR beta chains.

The PCR had 60 Vbeta and 13 Jbeta primers. Sequencing used immunoSEQ multiplex PCR; TCRdb keeps in-frame clones, though not all of them. The table includes about 85,000 clones, about four fifths detected once. The germline V gene encodes CDR1 SGHTA and CDR2 FQGNSA. This CDR3 has 12 amino acids. The junction had 1 base not matched to a gene; V was cut back by 5 bases and J by 3 bases. The origin of this receptor is a man aged 50 to 59 in good health and CMV-seropositive. The sample consisted of PBMCs. The rearrangement links TRBV7-2 to TRBJ2-7; 7 bases fit TRBD2. Here the CDR3 DNA reads TGTGCCAGCAGCCCGGGGGGCTACGAGCAGTACTTC. Translation gives CASSPGGYEQYF. The entire variable domain, with the rest obtained from reference TRBV7-2 and TRBJ2-7, is as follows: GAGVSQSPSNKVTEKGKDVELRCDPISGHTALYWYRQSLGQGLEFLIYFQGNSAPDKSGLPSDRFSAERTGGSVSTLTIQRTQQEDSAVYLCASSPGGYEQYFGPGTRLTVT.